This T cell receptor beta chain was profiled in a study of shared clonotypes between healthy human individuals. From CD4+ cells came CD45RA+ naive and CD45RA-negative memory subsets. Here immunoSEQ multiplex PCR was the method, and the copy in TCRdb shows in-frame clones only, minus some. The table records 2 million to 3 million clones, more than 90% of them present only once. The germline CDR1 and CDR2 sequences are SGHVS and FQNEAQ. V lost 5 bases and J lost 3; bases outside the gene matches: 4. The CDR3 is 14 amino acids. Sequencing was carried out using naive CD4+ T cells sorted from blood. Specified subset: CD45RA+ positively selected. This clonotype was obtained from a man aged 18-30 years in good health. The genes are TRBV7-8 and TRBJ2-7; 10 bases are a match to TRBD2. The CDR3 spells CASSLRTSGYEQYF. CDR3 sequence (DNA): TGTGCCAGCAGCCTGCGGACTAGCGGCTACGAGCAGTACTTC. Full variable domain (rest looked up from reference TRBV7-8 and TRBJ2-7): GAGVSQSPRYKVAKRGQDVALRCDPISGHVSLFWYQQALGQGPEFLTYFQNEAQLDKSGLPSDRFFAERPEGSVSTLKIQRTQQEDSAVYLCASSLRTSGYEQYFGPGTRLTVT.